What follows are 6 T cell receptor beta chains derived from one specimen sequenced in a study of early T cells in non-severe SARS-CoV-2 infection. TCRdb recomputed calls from the 5' RACE reads with MiXCR, one row per CDR3 protein. Found here are nearly 95,000 distinct CDR3 sequences, approximately 16% of them singletons; the top ten hold just over 5%. The sample here was whole blood, taken at baseline. Every receptor here comes from an adult who was a healthcare worker with PCR-confirmed SARS-CoV-2 infection or an uninfected control (not recorded which).

In DNA form, the CDR3 reads TGTGCCAGCAGTCGACCGTCCAATGAGCAGTTCTTC. This encodes CASSRPSNEQFF. V and J are TRBV12-3 or TRBV12-4 and TRBJ2-1; D uncertain. V gave up 5 bases and J gave up 6 bases, with 8 bases separating them. The CDR3 totals 12 residues.

The table lists this clonotype with many counts. V usage is TRBV10-2 and J usage is TRBJ1-1; 7 positions match TRBD1. Germline CDR1 is WSHSY and CDR2 is SAAADI. The CDR3 runs 12 residues. The V gene end was trimmed by 10 bases and the J gene end by 1 base; junction bases not matched to a gene: 3. The CDR3 bases are TGCGCCATTCGACAGGGGAACACTGAAGCTTTCTTT. Translated, it gives CAIRQGNTEAFF.

The genes are TRBV11-3 and TRBJ2-1; 8 bases match TRBD2. Trimming took 1 base from V and 7 from J; bases not matched to a gene: 9. This CDR3 is 16 amino acids long. Germline CDR1 is SGHNT and CDR2 is YENEEA. The CDR3 region is CASSLGGTSTSNEQFF. CDR3 in DNA: TGTGCCAGCAGCTTAGGGGGGACTAGTACTTCGAATGAGCAGTTCTTC.

The table lists this clonotype with a few counts. The chain links TRBV11-2 to TRBJ2-3; weak D call: TRBD2 (6 bases). CDR1 and CDR2 from the germline V gene are SGHAT and FQNNGV. The V gene lost 2 bases and the J gene lost 5 bases, with 14 bases spanning the gap. CDR3 size: 15 residues. The CDR3 loop is CASSLFAGFRDTQYF. The CDR3 coding sequence is TGTGCCAGCAGCTTATTTGCGGGATTCAGAGATACGCAGTATTTT.

Comment on this clonotype: A read error may produce the germline difference seen at one junction end. The rearrangement uses TRBV9 and TRBJ2-1; 9 bases agree with TRBD2. The CDR3 contains 13 residues. Germline V gene lookup returns CDR1 SGDLS and CDR2 YYNGEE. This CDR3 is CASSGGLANEQFF. DNA for the CDR3: TGCGCCAGCAGCGGGGGACTAGCAAATGAGCAGTTCTTC.

The chain couples TRBV6-6 to TRBJ2-1; D is perhaps TRBD2 (6 bases). Germline CDR1 MNHNY, CDR2 SVGAGI (reference sequence). CDR3 length: 15 residues. V was trimmed by 6 bases and J by 4 bases, leaving 16 bases between them. DNA for the CDR3: TGTGCCAGCAGCCCGACTAGACCCCTTTACAATGAGCAGTTCTTC. Translation gives CASSPTRPLYNEQFF.